The next 15 T cell receptor beta chains were all read from a single sample in a study of T cell responses to AZD1222 COVID-19 vaccine. TCRdb keeps only in-frame clones here, not all; method: immunoSEQ multiplex PCR. The top ten hold 0.9% to 1.1% of the sample, which has about 200,000 clones, around 93% seen once. Sequenced material: peripheral blood, taken 28 days after the second AZD1222 dose. All receptors come from an adult who received the AZD1222 COVID-19 vaccine.

This chain uses TRBV2 with TRBJ2-2; no firm D call. The CDR3 is made up of 13 amino acids. The ends were cut back, 8 bases at V and 1 base at J, with 8 bases in the middle. Per the germline V gene, CDR1 is SNHLY and CDR2 is FYNNEI. CDR3 sequence: CASALKNTGELFF. The CDR3 coding sequence is TGTGCCAGCGCCTTGAAGAACACCGGGGAGCTGTTTTTT.

This chain links TRBV5-4 with TRBJ1-4; TRBD1 matches 9 bases. After removal of 4 bases from V and 4 bases from J, the junction contained 2 bases not matched to a gene. The CDR3 runs to 14 residues. The germline CDR1 and CDR2 sequences are SGHNT and YYREEE (reference sequence). The CDR3 DNA reads as TGTGCCAGCAGCGCGACAGGGGGTAATGAAAAACTGTTTTTT. Residues: CASSATGGNEKLFF.

This chain connects TRBV7-9 to TRBJ1-1; 8 bases line up with TRBD1. The CDR3 extends over 15 amino acids. In germline, CDR1 is SEHNR, CDR2 FQNEAQ (reference sequence). The J segment lost 1 base and the V segment lost 5 bases, leaving 6 bases of the junction unmatched. The CDR3 coding sequence is TGTGCCAGCAGCCCTAGACAGGGGCAGAACACTGAAGCTTTCTTT. Translation gives CASSPRQGQNTEAFF.

In its sample, this clone was seen once. V is TRBV7-6 and J is TRBJ2-5, with 8 bases that match TRBD2. V lost 5 bases and J lost 2; bases outside the gene matches: 4. There are 14 residues in the CDR3. Looked up from germline, CDR1 is SGHVS and CDR2 is FNYEAQ. In DNA form, the CDR3 reads TGTGCCAGCAGCATTAGCGGGGTACAAGAGACCCAGTACTTC. Residues: CASSISGVQETQYF.

CDR3 sequence: CASRGRGSRNQPQHF. The CDR3 coding sequence is TGTGCCAGCAGGGGAAGGGGAAGTCGCAATCAGCCCCAGCATTTT. The chain recombines TRBV2 with TRBJ1-5; TRBD1 might be the D (5 bases). This CDR3 has 15 amino acids. Trimming removed 6 bases at V and 2 bases at J, with 14 bases between. Germline V gene data show CDR1 as SNHLY and CDR2 as FYNNEI.

This clone was seen once. The chain links TRBV5-5 to TRBJ2-1, with 7 nucleotides matching TRBD2. V dropped 3 bases and J dropped 4; count of bases not matched to a gene: 10. Per germline, CDR1 SGHKS and CDR2 YYEKEE (reference sequence). This CDR3 region has 16 residues. The CDR3 sequence: CASSWRDGGSYNEQFF. In nucleotides, the CDR3 is TGTGCCAGCAGCTGGAGGGACGGGGGGTCGTACAATGAGCAGTTCTTC.

This clone was seen a few times. The chain is built from TRBV20-1 and TRBJ1-5; the D gene is possibly TRBD1 (6 bases). The CDR3 spans 17 residues. CDR1 and CDR2 (germline): DFQATT, SNEGSKA (reference sequence). Trimming removed 3 bases from V and 0 bases from J, with 18 bases in between. CDR3 sequence reads: CSASPRGALGSNQPQHF. DNA for the CDR3: TGCAGTGCTAGTCCTCGGGGGGCCTTAGGTAGCAATCAGCCCCAGCATTTT.

The J gene is TRBJ2-1, the V gene TRBV29-1; a weak D match, TRBD2 (5 bases). Per the germline V gene, CDR1 is SQVTM and CDR2 is ANQGSEA. V was cut by 3 bases and J by 7 bases, with 7 bases left in between. CDR3 length: 11 residues. The CDR3 DNA reads TGCAGCGTTGACCCGGGGAATGAGCAGTTCTTC. This gives the protein CSVDPGNEQFF.

This chain connects TRBV3-1 (or the pseudogene TRBV3-2) to TRBJ1-5, with a possible D match to TRBD1 (6 bases). CDR1 and CDR2 (germline): LGHDT, YNNKEL (reference sequence). V lost 2 bases to trimming and J lost 4 bases, with 6 bases between them. The CDR3 sequence is 13 residues long. This CDR3 reads CASSQRGNQPQHF. CDR3 bases: TGTGCCAGCAGCCAAAGGGGGAATCAGCCCCAGCATTTT.

The V and J genes are TRBV2 and TRBJ1-6; D might be TRBD1 (5 bases). V lost 4 bases, J lost 3 bases, and 13 bases lay in between. The CDR3 totals 16 residues. Per the germline V gene, CDR1 is SNHLY and CDR2 is FYNNEI. The CDR3 spells CASSGGDLVYNSPLHF. In nucleotides, the CDR3 is TGTGCCAGCAGTGGGGGGGATCTTGTCTATAATTCACCCCTCCACTTT.

The rearrangement links TRBV19 to TRBJ1-5, with a tentative D call TRBD1 (5 bases). Germline CDR1 is LNHDA and CDR2 is SQIVND (reference sequence). This CDR3 comprises 15 residues. V was pared by 2 bases and J by 7 bases, with 15 bases between. The CDR3 region has the DNA TGTGCCAGTAGTATAAGGGGTAGGAGTAGCCAGCCCCAGCATTTT. This sequence encodes CASSIRGRSSQPQHF.

This clone was seen once. The V call is TRBV7-3, the J call TRBJ2-7, with D perhaps given as TRBD1 or TRBD2 (6 bases each). The CDR3 has 15 residues. V was trimmed by 4 bases and J by 3 bases, leaving 16 bases between them. CDR1 SGHTA and CDR2 FQGTGA come from the germline V gene. The CDR3 bases are TGTGCCAGCAGCTCGACCGGGGGCTCACTCTACGAGCAGTACTTC. It codes for CASSSTGGSLYEQYF.

This clone was recorded only once. The CDR3 spells CASSLGTGERSPLHF. DNA of the CDR3: TGCGCCAGCAGCTTGGGGACAGGGGAGCGATCACCCCTCCACTTT. The gene calls are TRBV5-1 and TRBJ1-6; TRBD1 agrees at 9 bases. CDR1 and CDR2 (germline): SGHRS, YFSETQ. The J segment lost 10 bases and the V segment lost 0 bases, leaving 5 bases of the junction unmatched. The CDR3 totals 15 residues.

The chain joins TRBV28 to TRBJ1-1; D uncertain. Trimming stripped 6 bases from V and 8 bases from J, with 19 bases between. CDR3 length: 14 amino acids. Germline V gene sequence: CDR1 MDHEN, CDR2 SYDVKM. CDR3 in amino acids: CASSKARFPPEAFF. The CDR3 coding sequence is TGTGCCAGCAGCAAAGCAAGGTTCCCTCCCGAAGCTTTCTTT. Drawing the rest from reference TRBV28 and TRBJ1-1, the complete variable domain is DVKVTQSSRYLVKRTGEKVFLECVQDMDHENMFWYRQDPGLGLRLIYFSYDVKMKEKGDIPEGYSVSREKKERFSLILESASTNQTSMYLCASSKARFPPEAFFGQGTRLTVV.

V gene TRBV5-1 combines with J gene TRBJ1-1; D might be TRBD1 (5 bases). Trimming stripped 0 bases from V and 1 base from J, with 13 bases between. The CDR3 totals 16 residues. CDR1 and CDR2 (germline): SGHRS, YFSETQ. The CDR3 DNA reads TGCGCCAGCAGCTTGGTGGGGGAAGCCTCGAACACTGAAGCTTTCTTT. It is translated as CASSLVGEASNTEAFF.